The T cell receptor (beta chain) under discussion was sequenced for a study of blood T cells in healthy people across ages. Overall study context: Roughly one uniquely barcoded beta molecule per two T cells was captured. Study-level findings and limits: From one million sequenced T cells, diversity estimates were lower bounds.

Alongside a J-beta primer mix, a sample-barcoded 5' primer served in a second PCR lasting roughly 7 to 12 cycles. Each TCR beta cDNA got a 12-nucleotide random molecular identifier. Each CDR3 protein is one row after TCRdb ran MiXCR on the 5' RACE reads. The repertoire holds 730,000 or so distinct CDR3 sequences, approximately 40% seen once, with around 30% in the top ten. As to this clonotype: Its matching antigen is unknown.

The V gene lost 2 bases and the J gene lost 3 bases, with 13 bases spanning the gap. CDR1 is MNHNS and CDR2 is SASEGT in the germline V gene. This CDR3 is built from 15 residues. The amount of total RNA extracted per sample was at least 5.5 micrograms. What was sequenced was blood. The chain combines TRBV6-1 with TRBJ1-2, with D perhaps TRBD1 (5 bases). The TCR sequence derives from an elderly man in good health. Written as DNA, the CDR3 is TGTGCCAGCAGTGAATTGGGACGGCTGTACTATGGCTACACCTTC. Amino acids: CASSELGRLYYGYTF.